This T cell receptor (beta chain) was documented in a study of T cells in Graves' hyperthyroidism and ophthalmopathy. Under 3 months was the duration of disease in ophthalmopathy patients, who also had a Clinical Activity Score of at least 3 and a NOSPECS grade of at least 4. A roughly 9.3 ml volume of fresh peripheral blood provided the PBMCs. The sample holds many counts of this clonotype. V dropped 4 bases and J dropped 4; count of bases not matched to a gene: 13. The CDR3 has 18 amino acids. RNA transcripts served as the template for amplifying TCR beta CDR3 regions. HTBI primers were employed in a first-round RT-PCR of the TCR CDR3. In TCRdb, the multiplex PCR reads were re-called with MiXCR into one record per CDR3 protein. Here the sample spans about 600,000 distinct CDR3 sequences, 13% to 15% being singletons.

This sequence was found in a young woman with Graves' ophthalmopathy. Sequencing used blood. The chain carries TRBV12-3 or TRBV12-4 and TRBJ2-3, with TRBD2 matching 11 bases. CDR3 coding DNA: TGTGCCAGCAGTTCCCCCGTACTAGCGGGAGCCCTCGCAGATACGCAGTATTTT. Translated, it gives CASSSPVLAGALADTQYF.